This T cell receptor (beta chain) was identified in a study of shared clonotypes between healthy human individuals. Study results and limitations: Clonotypes shared by all four donors outscored non-shared clonotypes in generation probability. Shared clonotypes: roughly 4.5% naive CD4, roughly 4% naive CD8, around 2.4% memory CD4, approximately 0.37% memory CD8.

CDR1 is LNHDA and CDR2 is SQIVND in the germline V gene (reference sequence). The CDR3 has 15 amino acids. The junction had 2 bases not matched to a gene; V was cut back by 1 base and J by 1 base. Splitting the CD4+ cells yielded a CD45RA+ naive subset and a CD45RA-negative memory subset. The method was immunoSEQ multiplex PCR; TCRdb's version includes in-frame clones alone and lacks a portion of them. Of roughly 2.5 million clones in the sample, around nine tenths are singletons; the top ten hold 0.11% to 0.15%. With regard to this clone: What it recognizes is unknown.

Sequencing input: naive CD4+ T cells sorted from blood. As for subset: CD45RA+ positively selected. The rearrangement joins TRBV19 to TRBJ2-5; 8 positions agree with TRBD2. This TCR was sampled from a man aged 18 to 29 in good health. Here the CDR3 DNA reads TGTGCCAGTAGTATAGCGGGAGGGCCCCAAGAGACCCAGTACTTC. Translation: CASSIAGGPQETQYF.